The clone carrying this T cell receptor beta chain was recorded a few times. Antigen: not known. Expressed TCRB transcripts got sequenced, as all isolated RNA was reverse transcribed. Produced via immunoSEQ multiplex PCR; TCRdb's table is partial and in-frame only. Here the sample spans about 260,000 clones, roughly 21% being singletons. CDR3 length equals 15 residues. V was clipped by 7 bases and J by 8 bases; unmatched bases: 13. Germline CDR1 reads MDHEN; CDR2 reads SYDVKM. This specimen belongs to a study of beta chain features in type 1 diabetes. Study-level results: The question left open here concerned HLA type influencing TCRB rearrangement. When VDJ junctions were examined, type 1 diabetes patients showed fewer insertions and more deletions. Within patients, naive, central memory and Treg TCRB repertoires seemed more similar than within healthy donors. A moderate, significant TCRB CDR3 shortening appeared in type 1 diabetes across four CD4+ subsets.

This clonotype originated in a woman between 40 and 50 years old with type 1 diabetes. The sample consisted of naive CD4+ T cells from blood. The rearrangement uses TRBV28 and TRBJ2-1; 8 positions agree with TRBD1. The CDR3 sequence is CASTDNPLTGDEQFF. CDR3 sequence (DNA): TGTGCCAGCACCGATAATCCTCTGACAGGGGATGAGCAGTTCTTC.